In this sample, the clone carrying this T cell receptor (beta chain) turned up many times. Its antigen remains unknown. The data belong to a study of spatial heterogeneity in lung cancer. Study context: For the average unique TCR and UMI combination, more than eight occurrences appeared in raw reads.

Time point: sample taken at primary tumor resection. Study-level findings and limits: Intratumoral expanded alpha and beta TCR counts were found to track tumor mutation counts. When ubiquitous and regional expanded TCRs were counted, their numbers tracked ubiquitous and regional nonsynonymous mutations, respectively.

A unique molecular identifier was attached to every TCR cDNA molecule. TCRdb called the 5' RACE reads again in MiXCR, with one record for every CDR3 protein. The top ten clones hold 7% to 8% of a sample with about 22,000 distinct CDR3 sequences, over 2.5% of them seen once. The source was lung tumor tissue, collected at surgery. The source is a male donor with early-stage non-small cell lung cancer.

The CDR3 DNA reads TGCAGTGCTAGAGATTTTAGGGGGCTGGAAGATACGCAGTATTTT. Protein sequence: CSARDFRGLEDTQYF. The V gene is TRBV20-1, the J gene TRBJ2-3, with 7 bases lining up with TRBD1. Trimming removed 0 bases from V and 5 bases from J; junction bases left unmatched: 8. The length of the CDR3 is 15 residues. Per the germline V gene, CDR1 is DFQATT and CDR2 is SNEGSKA (reference sequence).